These 13 T cell receptor beta chains originate from one sample sequenced in a study of PD-1 blockade in classical Hodgkin lymphoma. Sequencing was performed with immunoSEQ multiplex PCR; in TCRdb, only in-frame clones are kept and a portion is missing. This sample yields 50,000 or so clones, of which less than 95% are seen a single time; more than 9% belongs to the top ten. All patients relapsed after autologous stem cell transplantation, and brentuximab vedotin exposure varied. Sequenced material: peripheral blood mononuclear cells (PBMCs), taken before the second cycle of nivolumab. These receptor sequences come from a human donor with classical Hodgkin lymphoma.

V gene TRBV18 combines with J gene TRBJ1-2; D is ambiguous. This CDR3 comprises 13 residues. CDR1 is KGHSH, CDR2 LQKENI, per germline. The V gene lost 0 bases and the J gene lost 4 bases, with 6 bases spanning the gap. The CDR3 here is CASSPPSFYGYTF. Written as DNA, the CDR3 is TGTGCCAGCTCACCACCCAGTTTCTATGGCTACACCTTC.

The V and J genes are TRBV9 and TRBJ2-3, with 7 bases that match TRBD2. From germline, CDR1 is SGDLS and CDR2 YYNGEE. Germline trimming cut 3 bases from V and 0 bases from J; bases unmatched to any gene: 13. The length of the CDR3 is 18 residues. CDR3 sequence: CASSGVSGASLSTDTQYF. The CDR3 DNA reads TGTGCCAGCAGCGGGGTCAGCGGGGCTTCCCTGAGCACAGATACGCAGTATTTT.

The chain links TRBV6-1 to TRBJ2-3, with D unresolved. The germline V gene encodes CDR1 MNHNS and CDR2 SASEGT. V gave up 11 bases and J gave up 0 bases, with 15 bases separating them. This CDR3 contains 14 residues. DNA for the CDR3: TGTGCCGGGTCCCAGGCCTCTAGCACAGATACGCAGTATTTT. It encodes CAGSQASSTDTQYF.

J is TRBJ2-7 and V is TRBV28; D uncertain. Trimming removed 6 bases from V and 3 bases from J, with 6 bases in between. Germline assignment: CDR1 MDHEN and CDR2 SYDVKM. The CDR3 consists of 11 residues. In nucleotides, the CDR3 is TGTGCCAGCAGCCAGAGCTACGAGCAGTACTTC. Protein product: CASSQSYEQYF.

This rearrangement joins TRBV10-3 to TRBJ2-5, with D hard to call. The CDR3 consists of 13 residues. The germline gives CDR1 ENHRY, CDR2 SYGVKD. Trimming took off 4 bases at V and 3 bases at J, with 9 bases between the two ends. DNA of the CDR3: TGTGCCATCAGTGTCGGGTACAAAGAGACCCAGTACTTC. It encodes CAISVGYKETQYF.

The CDR3 sequence is CASSHRLAGGPSAEQFF. CDR3 bases: TGTGCCAGCAGCCACCGACTAGCGGGGGGGCCGTCCGCTGAGCAGTTCTTC. The J gene is TRBJ2-1, the V gene TRBV5-6, with 14 positions matching TRBD2. The CDR3 totals 17 residues. V gave up 4 bases and J gave up 9 bases; unmatched junction bases: 12. Germline V gives CDR1 SGHDT, CDR2 YYEEEE.

V gene TRBV5-4 combines with J gene TRBJ1-4; 7 bases are a match to TRBD1. Germline values: CDR1 SGHNT, CDR2 YYREEE (reference sequence). The CDR3 runs 15 residues. The V and J ends lost 4 bases and 8 bases, in that order; junction bases with no gene match: 11. CDR3 protein: CASSTGQEEWEKLFF. As DNA, the CDR3 is TGTGCCAGCAGCACCGGACAGGAAGAATGGGAAAAACTGTTTTTT.

This clone was seen a handful of times. The J gene is TRBJ1-6, the V gene TRBV7-9; D gene unclear. V was clipped by 5 bases and J by 7 bases, with 15 bases between them. Germline V gene data show CDR1 as SEHNR and CDR2 as FQNEAQ (reference sequence). This CDR3 comprises 15 residues. The CDR3, as DNA: TGTGCCAGCAGCCCAACGGTGGGAGCGAATTCACCCCTCCACTTT. Amino acid sequence: CASSPTVGANSPLHF.

This chain connects TRBV7-3 to TRBJ2-5; 9 positions match TRBD1. V gave up 2 bases and J gave up 2 bases; unmatched junction bases: 6. The germline V gene has CDR1 SGHTA and CDR2 FQGTGA. This CDR3 has 16 amino acids. Here the CDR3 DNA reads TGTGCCAGCAGCTTAGGACAGGGGCTCGGGCAAGAGACCCAGTACTTC. Its translation is CASSLGQGLGQETQYF.

The gene calls are TRBV14 and TRBJ1-1; no clear D gene. There are 13 residues in the CDR3. CDR1 SGHDN and CDR2 FVKESK come from the germline V gene. V lost 6 bases, J lost 0 bases, and 8 bases lay in between. In DNA, the CDR3 is TGTGCCAGCAGGGCTAACATGAACACTGAAGCTTTCTTT. Translated: CASRANMNTEAFF. Variable domain in full (rest from reference TRBV14 and TRBJ1-1): EAGVTQFPSHSVIEKGQTVTLRCDPISGHDNLYWYRRVMGKEIKFLLHFVKESKQDESGMPNNRFLAERTGGTYSTLKVQPAELEDSGVYFCASRANMNTEAFFGQGTRLTVV.

About this clone itself: Within the sample, other DNA sequences also encode this same CDR3. The chain is built from TRBV6-5 and TRBJ1-1, with TRBD1 identical over 8 bases. V was clipped by 2 bases and J by 4 bases; unmatched bases: 3. Germline V CDR1 and CDR2: MNHEY, SVGAGI. The length of the CDR3 is 14 residues. The DNA for the CDR3 is TGTGCCAGCAGTTACCTGGGACAGGTCACTGAAGCTTTCTTT. This gives the protein CASSYLGQVTEAFF.

The gene calls are TRBV29-1 and TRBJ1-2, with no clear D. The CDR3 contains 13 residues. Between the trimmed V and J ends, which lost 4 bases and 2 bases, there was a span of 11 bases. Germline V gene sequence: CDR1 SQVTM, CDR2 ANQGSEA. CDR3 nucleotides: TGCAGCGTTGTAGGTGAAGGGAACTATGGCTACACCTTC. Encoded protein: CSVVGEGNYGYTF.

This clone was counted a single time. The chain carries TRBV27 and TRBJ2-1; D possibly corresponds to TRBD1 (6 bases). V shed 5 bases and J shed 11 bases, with 22 bases lying between them. CDR1 and CDR2 from the germline V gene are MNHEY and SMNVEV (reference sequence). The CDR3 runs to 15 residues. In nucleotides, the CDR3 is TGTGCCAGCAGTCATCAGGGGCTTAGGGGGAGTAAGCAGTTCTTC. Translating it yields CASSHQGLRGSKQFF.